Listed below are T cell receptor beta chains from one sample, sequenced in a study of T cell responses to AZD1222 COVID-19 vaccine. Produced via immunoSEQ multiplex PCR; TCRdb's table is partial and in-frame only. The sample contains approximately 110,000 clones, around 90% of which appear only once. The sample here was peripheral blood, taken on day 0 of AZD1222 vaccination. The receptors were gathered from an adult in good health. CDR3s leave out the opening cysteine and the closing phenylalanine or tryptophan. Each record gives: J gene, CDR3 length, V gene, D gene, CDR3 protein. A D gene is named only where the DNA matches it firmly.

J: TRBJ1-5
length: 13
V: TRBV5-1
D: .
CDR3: ASSLTGNGNQPQH

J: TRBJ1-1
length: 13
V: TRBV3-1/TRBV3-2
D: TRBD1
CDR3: ASSQGTGVLTEAF

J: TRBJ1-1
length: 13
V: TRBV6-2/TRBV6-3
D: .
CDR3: ASSYSPRGILKAF

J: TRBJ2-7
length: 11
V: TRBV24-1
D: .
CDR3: ASLTLDRYEQY

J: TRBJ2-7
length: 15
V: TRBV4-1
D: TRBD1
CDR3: ASSQDLGTGGVYEQY

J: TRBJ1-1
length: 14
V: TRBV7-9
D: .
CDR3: ASSGVGGHQNTEAF

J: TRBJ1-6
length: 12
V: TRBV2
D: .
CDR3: ALADGGYNSPLH

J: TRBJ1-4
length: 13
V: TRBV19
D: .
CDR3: ASSNGRGRGEKLF

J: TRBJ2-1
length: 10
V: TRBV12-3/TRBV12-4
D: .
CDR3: ASIHGVTEQF

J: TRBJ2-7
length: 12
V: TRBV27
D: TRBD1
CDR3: ASSLDRGTYEQY

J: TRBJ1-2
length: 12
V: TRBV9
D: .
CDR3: ASSVRDLAKGYT

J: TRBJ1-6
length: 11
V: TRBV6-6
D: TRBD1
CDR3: AKINRGYSPLH

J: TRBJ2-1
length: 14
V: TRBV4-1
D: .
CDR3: ASSQDRRELVNEQF

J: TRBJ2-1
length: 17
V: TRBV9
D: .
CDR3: ASSVGGHTITGLGLVQF

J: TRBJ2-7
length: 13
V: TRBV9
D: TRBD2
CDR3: ASSVSGGMAYEQY

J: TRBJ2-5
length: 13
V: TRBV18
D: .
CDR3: ASSPDGGIGETQY

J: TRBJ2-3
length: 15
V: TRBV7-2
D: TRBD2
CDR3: ASSLAGTSGYTDTQY

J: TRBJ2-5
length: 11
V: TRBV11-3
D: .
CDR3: ASSLGGQETQY

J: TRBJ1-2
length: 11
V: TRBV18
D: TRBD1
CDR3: ASSPPGQRGYT

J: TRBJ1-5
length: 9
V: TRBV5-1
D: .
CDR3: ASSPQKPQH

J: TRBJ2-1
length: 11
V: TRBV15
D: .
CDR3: ATGTPTGNEQF

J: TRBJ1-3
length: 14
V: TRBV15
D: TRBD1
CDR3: ATSRSGTGAGNTIY

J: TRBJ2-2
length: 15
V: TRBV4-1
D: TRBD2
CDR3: ASSLPTGGPNTGELF

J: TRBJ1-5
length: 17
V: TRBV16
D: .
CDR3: ASSQSRRGIGGRHQPQH

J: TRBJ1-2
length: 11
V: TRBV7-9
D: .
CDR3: ASSLAGTDGYT

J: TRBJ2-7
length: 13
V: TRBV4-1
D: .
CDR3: ASSQEDGTDYEQY

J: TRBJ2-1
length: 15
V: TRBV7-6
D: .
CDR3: ASSPPAFSSSYNKQF

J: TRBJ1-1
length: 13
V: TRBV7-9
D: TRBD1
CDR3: ASSLGGGDGTEAF

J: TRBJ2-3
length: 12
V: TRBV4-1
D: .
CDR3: ASSRDISTDTQY

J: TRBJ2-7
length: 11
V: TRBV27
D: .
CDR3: ASSPRGGVWQY

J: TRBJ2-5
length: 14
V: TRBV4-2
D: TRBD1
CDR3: ASSPRPTGEGETQY

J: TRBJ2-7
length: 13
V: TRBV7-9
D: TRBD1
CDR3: ASSLGQGPGYEQY

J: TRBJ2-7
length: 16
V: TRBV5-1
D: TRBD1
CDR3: ASSLESAGQGLSYEQY

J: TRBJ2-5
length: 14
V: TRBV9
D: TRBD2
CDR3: ASSYRTSGGSETQY

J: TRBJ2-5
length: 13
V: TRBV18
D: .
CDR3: ASSPPGAAGETQY

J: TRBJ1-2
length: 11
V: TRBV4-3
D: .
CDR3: ASSTGQNYGYT

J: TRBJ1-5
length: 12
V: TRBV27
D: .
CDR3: ASTANPSNQPQH

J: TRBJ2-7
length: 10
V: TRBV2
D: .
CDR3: ASSTHGVEQY

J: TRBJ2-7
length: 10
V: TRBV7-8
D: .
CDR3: ASSPPLYEQY

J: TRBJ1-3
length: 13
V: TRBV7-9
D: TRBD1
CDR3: ASSSPGQVGNTIY

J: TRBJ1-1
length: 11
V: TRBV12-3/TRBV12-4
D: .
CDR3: ASRVGGYTEAF

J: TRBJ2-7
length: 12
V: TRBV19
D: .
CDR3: ASRSGASRYEQY

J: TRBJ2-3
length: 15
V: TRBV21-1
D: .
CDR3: ASSKYSSGDSTDTQY